This TCR beta chain appears in the sequencing data of a study of blood T cells in healthy people across ages. About the study: Template switching caught about one barcoded beta molecule for each two T cells. Study findings and constraints: Both higher diversity and more naive CD4+ cells marked long-lived donors when set against aged donors.

The CDR3 consists of 17 residues. Germline V gene sequence: CDR1 LGHDT, CDR2 YNNKEL (reference sequence). Trimming pared 4 bases from V and 13 bases from J, leaving 26 bases between. As concerns this clonotype: Antigen: not known.

Primed by a sample-barcoded 5' primer and a J-beta primer mix, a second PCR proceeded for 7 to 11 cycles. TCRdb re-analysed the 5' RACE reads in MiXCR, keeping a single row per CDR3 protein. The table has around 1.5 million distinct CDR3 sequences, almost 35% seen once. The origin of this receptor is a young woman in good health. This rearrangement joins TRBV3-1 to TRBJ1-6; a weak D match, TRBD1 (5 bases). Sequencing was carried out using blood. DNA for the CDR3: TGTGCCAGCAGCCCCCGATCCCCAGGTACAGGCCCGTCGCCCCTCCACTTT. Protein sequence: CASSPRSPGTGPSPLHF.